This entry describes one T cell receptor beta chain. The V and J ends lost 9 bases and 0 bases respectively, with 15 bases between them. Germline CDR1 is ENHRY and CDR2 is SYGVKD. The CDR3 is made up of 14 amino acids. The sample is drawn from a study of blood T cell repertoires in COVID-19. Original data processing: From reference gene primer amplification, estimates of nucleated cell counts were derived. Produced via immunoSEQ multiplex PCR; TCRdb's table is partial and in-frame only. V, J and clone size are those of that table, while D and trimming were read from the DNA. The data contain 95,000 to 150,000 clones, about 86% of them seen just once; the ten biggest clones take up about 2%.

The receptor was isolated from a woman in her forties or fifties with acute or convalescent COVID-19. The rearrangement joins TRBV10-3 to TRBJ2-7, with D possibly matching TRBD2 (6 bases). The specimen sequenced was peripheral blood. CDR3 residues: CAIQQPSDSYEQYF. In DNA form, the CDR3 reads TGTGCCATTCAACAGCCTAGCGACTCCTACGAGCAGTACTTC.